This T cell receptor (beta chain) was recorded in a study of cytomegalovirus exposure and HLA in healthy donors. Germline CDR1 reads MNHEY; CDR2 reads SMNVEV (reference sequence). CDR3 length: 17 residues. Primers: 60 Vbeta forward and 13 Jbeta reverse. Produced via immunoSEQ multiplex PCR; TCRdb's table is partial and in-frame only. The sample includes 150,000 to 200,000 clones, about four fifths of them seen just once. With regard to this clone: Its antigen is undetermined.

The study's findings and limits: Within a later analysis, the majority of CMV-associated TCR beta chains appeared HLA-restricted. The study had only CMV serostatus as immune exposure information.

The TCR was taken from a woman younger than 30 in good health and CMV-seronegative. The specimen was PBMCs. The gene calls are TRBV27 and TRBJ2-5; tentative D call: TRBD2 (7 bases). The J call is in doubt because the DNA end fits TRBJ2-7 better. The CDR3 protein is CASSLYGGRERFYEQYF. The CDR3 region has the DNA TGTGCCAGCAGTTTATACGGGGGGCGGGAGAGGTTCTACGAGCAGTACTTC.